The rows below give T cell receptor beta chains drawn from one sample of a study of T cells in Graves' hyperthyroidism and ophthalmopathy. TCRdb fed the multiplex PCR reads into MiXCR, producing one record per CDR3 protein. The table lists 100,000 to 130,000 distinct CDR3 sequences, around a sixth of them singletons. Specimen: blood. The receptors were sampled from a woman in her fifties or sixties with Graves' hyperthyroidism. Both conserved end residues are part of each CDR3. A D gene is named only where the DNA matches it firmly. Clone size, where shown, is once, few, many, or a class for clones that have expanded.

j_gene,d_gene,abundance,v_gene,CDR3nt,CDR3aa
TRBJ2-7,.,.,TRBV19,TGTGCCAGTAGTAGGACTCGGACCTACGAGCAGTACTTC,CASSRTRTYEQYF
TRBJ2-7,.,few,TRBV20-1,TGCAGTGCTACCGAGCTAGGAAGCTCCTACGAGCAGTACTTC,CSATELGSSYEQYF
TRBJ1-2,.,many,TRBV7-9,TGTGCCAGCAGCTTAGCAGGGCAGCGTCCCTATGGCTACACCTTC,CASSLAGQRPYGYTF
TRBJ2-5,.,many,TRBV6-1,TGTGCCAGCAGTGAAGCCGAAGGGGTAGGGGGAGAGACCCAGTACTTC,CASSEAEGVGGETQYF
TRBJ1-2,TRBD1,few,TRBV12-3/TRBV12-4,TGTGCCAGCAGTTTAGATTATGGGACAGGGGATGCCTATGGCTACACCTTC,CASSLDYGTGDAYGYTF
TRBJ2-1,TRBD2,.,TRBV3-1,TGTGCCAGCAGACCCGGGACTAGCGGGAGGGCAGATGAGCAGTTCTTC,CASRPGTSGRADEQFF
TRBJ1-1,.,many,TRBV7-8,TGTGCCAGCAGCCCCCGGGGGTACACTGAAGCTTTCTTT,CASSPRGYTEAFF
TRBJ2-1,.,many,TRBV27,TGTGCCAGCAGTTCTTGGGCCTCCAACAATGAGCAGTTCTTC,CASSSWASNNEQFF
TRBJ2-1,.,many,TRBV27,TGTGCCAGCAGTCATATAAACAATGAGCAGTTCTTC,CASSHINNEQFF
TRBJ1-5,TRBD1,many,TRBV19,TGTGCCAGTAGCCCCCTCCGGACAGGGGGGTATCAGCCCCAGCATTTT,CASSPLRTGGYQPQHF
TRBJ2-3,.,many,TRBV7-3,TGTGCCAGCAGCCCCTCCGTCGGGGTCGCACAGGATACGCAGTATTTT,CASSPSVGVAQDTQYF
TRBJ2-7,.,many,TRBV10-1,TGCGCCAGCAGTGAGTCGAGCGGAGGCCCGTACGAGCAGTACTTC,CASSESSGGPYEQYF
TRBJ2-3,.,many,TRBV5-1,TGCGCCAGCAGCTTTCCGCAGGGAGTGACAGATACGCAGTATTTT,CASSFPQGVTDTQYF
TRBJ1-6,.,.,TRBV27,TGTGCCAGCAGCCCAGCCCCGGTTGGGCATTCACCCCTCCACTTT,CASSPAPVGHSPLHF
TRBJ2-1,TRBD2,few,TRBV13,TGTGCCAGCAGCTCGATAGCGGGAGATAGTGAGCAGTTCTTC,CASSSIAGDSEQFF
TRBJ2-1,TRBD2,.,TRBV28,TGTGCCAGCGTAGGAACTAGCGGGAGTCGGGGTGAGCAGTTCTTC,CASVGTSGSRGEQFF
TRBJ1-1,.,many,TRBV5-1,TGCGCCAGCAGCTTGCTGAAGTGGTCCGGTCACCGGAACACTGAAGCTTTCTTT,CASSLLKWSGHRNTEAFF
TRBJ2-6,.,few,TRBV7-3,TGTGCCAGCAGCTTAACGGCTAATGACGGGGCCAACGTCCTGACTTTC,CASSLTANDGANVLTF
TRBJ2-1,TRBD2,.,TRBV9,TGTGCCCCCGGGACCGGGACTAGCGGGGGAAATGAGCAGTTCTTC,CAPGTGTSGGNEQFF
TRBJ2-5,.,many,TRBV7-9,TGTGCCAGCAGCTTAATAGCGGAGCAAGAGACCCAGTACTTC,CASSLIAEQETQYF
TRBJ2-3,TRBD1,few,TRBV15,TGTGCCACCAGCACAACAGGGGGAAGCACAGATACGCAGTATTTT,CATSTTGGSTDTQYF
TRBJ1-6,.,.,TRBV7-2,TGTGCCAGCAGCTTAGCCGGGTACAATAATTCACCCCTCCACTTT,CASSLAGYNNSPLHF
TRBJ2-2,.,.,TRBV29-1,TGCAGCGGGGGCCAAATCACCGGGGAGCTGTTTTTT,CSGGQITGELFF
TRBJ1-5,.,many,TRBV20-1,TGCAGTGCTAGGACAGGTAGTTGGCAGCCCCAGCATTTT,CSARTGSWQPQHF
TRBJ2-3,.,.,TRBV3-1,TGTGCCAGCAGCCAAGGGGGGCTAGCAGATACGCAGTATTTT,CASSQGGLADTQYF
TRBJ1-2,.,.,TRBV29-1,TGCAGCGTTGGCAGGGTACCAACAGACTACTATGGCTACACCTTC,CSVGRVPTDYYGYTF
TRBJ2-1,TRBD2,many,TRBV4-1,TGCGCCAGTGCGAGGAGCGGGAGCGGCAATGAGCAGTTCTTC,CASARSGSGNEQFF
TRBJ1-6,.,many,TRBV20-1,TGCAGTGCTAGAAACAGGGAAAGGGTCTATTCACCCCTCCACTTT,CSARNRERVYSPLHF
TRBJ1-1,.,.,TRBV20-1,TGCAGTGTCCGGGGGTACACTGAAGCTTTCTTT,CSVRGYTEAFF
TRBJ1-1,.,many,TRBV11-2,TGTGCCAGCAGCGCCCATTTGAACACTGAAGCTTTCTTT,CASSAHLNTEAFF
TRBJ1-5,.,many,TRBV3-1,TGTGCCAGCAGCACATTTGGGAATCAGCCCCAGCATTTT,CASSTFGNQPQHF
TRBJ1-1,.,many,TRBV2,TGTGCCAGCAGCGGTCTGACAGGAGACACTGAAGCTTTCTTT,CASSGLTGDTEAFF
TRBJ2-2,.,.,TRBV20-1,TGCAGTGCTAAGGGAACGGATAACACCGGGGAGCTGTTTTTT,CSAKGTDNTGELFF
TRBJ1-2,.,many,TRBV5-6,TGTGCCAGCAGCTTGGAACAAAACTATGGCTACACCTTC,CASSLEQNYGYTF
TRBJ2-1,.,.,TRBV11-1,TGTGCCAGCAGCTTAACCCTCAGGGACGATGAGCAGTTCTTC,CASSLTLRDDEQFF
TRBJ2-1,.,many,TRBV20-1,TGCAGTGCTAGAATAGCACAGGGTTACAATGAGCAGTTCTTC,CSARIAQGYNEQFF
TRBJ1-1,.,many,TRBV27,TGTGCCAGCAGTTGGGCGGGGGAGGCTGCTGAAGCTTTCTTT,CASSWAGEAAEAFF
TRBJ2-1,.,many,TRBV11-1,TGTGCCAGCAGCGCCGGTAGCTCCTACAATGAGCAGTTCTTC,CASSAGSSYNEQFF
TRBJ2-6,.,many,TRBV29-1,TGCAGCGTTGAACAGGGTCTAGTCTCTGGGGCCAACGTCCTGACTTTC,CSVEQGLVSGANVLTF
TRBJ2-3,.,many,TRBV20-1,TGCAGTGCTCCCTACGCGGGCACAGATACGCAGTATTTT,CSAPYAGTDTQYF
TRBJ1-3,.,few,TRBV12-3/TRBV12-4,TGTGCCAGCAGTCCCGGACAGACCCGCTCTGGAAACACCATATATTTT,CASSPGQTRSGNTIYF
TRBJ2-7,.,.,TRBV15,TGTGCCACCAGCAGTGCCGGGACGGGTGCGGAAGAGCAGTACTTC,CATSSAGTGAEEQYF